This T cell receptor (beta chain) was recorded in a study of T cells after yellow fever vaccination. Across the study: Those fractions that held only low numbers of cells were prepared using the SMART-Seq v4 Ultra Low Input RNA kit. Whole-study findings and limits: FACS-sorted repertoires might harbor abundant contaminating clonotypes from the bulk population. Subsequent to the booster, the majority of primary-vaccination clones reappeared (approximately 95% CD4, approximately 90% CD8).

This CDR3 spans 13 amino acids. Trimming removed 6 bases from V and 3 bases from J, with 10 bases in between. The TCR cDNA carried a universal primer site and UMIs from 5'RACE template switching. TCRdb called the 5' RACE reads again in MiXCR, with one record for every CDR3 protein. The repertoire holds fewer than 150,000 distinct CDR3 sequences, with about 7% as singletons. This clonotype has a count of ten or more. Its target is unknown. Material: CD4+ T cells sorted from PBMCs, obtained 35 to 50 days after the first yellow fever vaccination. The chain carries TRBV12-3 or TRBV12-4 and TRBJ2-3; D remains unclear. The TCR sequence derives from a man in his late teens or twenties who received the YFV17D yellow fever vaccine. This chain's CDR3 is CASRGKNTDTQYF. The CDR3 bases are TGTGCCAGCAGAGGGAAAAATACAGATACGCAGTATTTT.